These T cell receptor beta chains were read from a single sample in a study of blood T cells in healthy people across ages. TCRdb used MiXCR to reprocess the 5' RACE reads, holding one entry per CDR3 protein. The data show hundreds of thousands of distinct CDR3 sequences, about 42% seen once. The sample was blood. Receptor source: a man aged 60-69 years in good health. Each CDR3 is given with its conserved first and last residue. Each record gives: CDR3 DNA, CDR3 protein, D gene, J gene, clone size, V gene, CDR3 length. The D gene is left open where the match is weak. Some rows mark clone size as missing; the rest say once, few, many or name a class of expanded clone.

cdr3_nt: TGCGCCAGCAGCCGAGAGGGACTAGCGGGGGCGGTAGATACGCAGTATTTT
cdr3_aa: CASSREGLAGAVDTQYF
d_call: TRBD2
j_call: TRBJ2-3
clone_size: .
v_call: TRBV4-1
cdr3_length: 17

cdr3_nt: TGTGCCAACAGTTACTCCCGGGGGTTGGGCACAGATACGCAGTATTTT
cdr3_aa: CANSYSRGLGTDTQYF
d_call: .
j_call: TRBJ2-3
clone_size: .
v_call: TRBV6-5
cdr3_length: 16

cdr3_nt: TGTGCCAGCAGGGGGGACAGTGGGAGTTCACCCCTCCACTTT
cdr3_aa: CASRGDSGSSPLHF
d_call: TRBD1
j_call: TRBJ1-6
clone_size: .
v_call: TRBV12-3/TRBV12-4
cdr3_length: 14

cdr3_nt: TGTGCCAGTCGGATACGGGGGACGGACTCCTACGAGCAGTACTTC
cdr3_aa: CASRIRGTDSYEQYF
d_call: .
j_call: TRBJ2-7
clone_size: few
v_call: TRBV19
cdr3_length: 15

cdr3_nt: TGTGCCAGCAGCTTAAGACGGGAGCCGCAAGAGACCCAGTACTTC
cdr3_aa: CASSLRREPQETQYF
d_call: .
j_call: TRBJ2-5
clone_size: many
v_call: TRBV7-2
cdr3_length: 15

cdr3_nt: TGTGCCAGCAGCAGGACAGGGATCGATACGCAGTATTTT
cdr3_aa: CASSRTGIDTQYF
d_call: TRBD1
j_call: TRBJ2-3
clone_size: .
v_call: TRBV7-2
cdr3_length: 13

cdr3_nt: TGTGCCACCAGCAGAGAAAGGCGGCAGGGAGTGGGGGAGCAGTACTTC
cdr3_aa: CATSRERRQGVGEQYF
d_call: .
j_call: TRBJ2-7
clone_size: few
v_call: TRBV15
cdr3_length: 16

cdr3_nt: TGTGCCAGTAGTGAATCGACAGGGCCTAACTATGGCTACACCTTC
cdr3_aa: CASSESTGPNYGYTF
d_call: TRBD1
j_call: TRBJ1-2
clone_size: .
v_call: TRBV19
cdr3_length: 15

cdr3_nt: TGCAGTGCTTCCGGGACTAGCGGGGGACGGGAGACCCAGTACTTC
cdr3_aa: CSASGTSGGRETQYF
d_call: TRBD2
j_call: TRBJ2-5
clone_size: .
v_call: TRBV20-1
cdr3_length: 15

cdr3_nt: TGCAGTGCTAGAGGCGTCGAGGGGGGGTTTACAGATACGCAGTATTTT
cdr3_aa: CSARGVEGGFTDTQYF
d_call: .
j_call: TRBJ2-3
clone_size: few
v_call: TRBV20-1
cdr3_length: 16

cdr3_nt: TGTGCCAGCAGCCCTGGACTGCCGTCAGAGACCCAGTACTTC
cdr3_aa: CASSPGLPSETQYF
d_call: .
j_call: TRBJ2-5
clone_size: few
v_call: TRBV7-9
cdr3_length: 14

cdr3_nt: TGTGCCAGTTCCGGGACGGTAAAAAGCTACATTCAGTACTTC
cdr3_aa: CASSGTVKSYIQYF
d_call: .
j_call: TRBJ2-4
clone_size: few
v_call: TRBV6-1
cdr3_length: 14

cdr3_nt: TGTGCCAGCAGCCCTAGTGCAGTCGCGCTCTATGGCTACACCTTC
cdr3_aa: CASSPSAVALYGYTF
d_call: .
j_call: TRBJ1-2
clone_size: .
v_call: TRBV9
cdr3_length: 15

cdr3_nt: TGTGCCAGCAGCCAAGAAATGGGGAGCTACGAGCAGTACTTC
cdr3_aa: CASSQEMGSYEQYF
d_call: .
j_call: TRBJ2-7
clone_size: few
v_call: TRBV7-6
cdr3_length: 14

cdr3_nt: TGTGCCAGCTCACCAGCGGACAGTGCGGCAAACACTGAAGCTTTCTTT
cdr3_aa: CASSPADSAANTEAFF
d_call: .
j_call: TRBJ1-1
clone_size: .
v_call: TRBV18
cdr3_length: 16

cdr3_nt: TGTGCCAGCAGTAAACCAGGGGCGGCTGAAGCTTTCTTT
cdr3_aa: CASSKPGAAEAFF
d_call: .
j_call: TRBJ1-1
clone_size: .
v_call: TRBV6-5
cdr3_length: 13

cdr3_nt: TGTGCCAGCAGTTACGCTATTTCGGGGGCCCTAAGCTCCTACGAGCAGTACTTC
cdr3_aa: CASSYAISGALSSYEQYF
d_call: .
j_call: TRBJ2-7
clone_size: .
v_call: TRBV6-2/TRBV6-3
cdr3_length: 18

cdr3_nt: TGTGCCAGCAGTGAAGAGGGGCAGCCCTACGAGCAGTACTTC
cdr3_aa: CASSEEGQPYEQYF
d_call: .
j_call: TRBJ2-7
clone_size: .
v_call: TRBV2
cdr3_length: 14

cdr3_nt: TGTGCCAGCAGTTTCTATATCCGGGACCTTCCCCCTTCCTACGAGCAGTACTTC
cdr3_aa: CASSFYIRDLPPSYEQYF
d_call: .
j_call: TRBJ2-7
clone_size: few
v_call: TRBV28
cdr3_length: 18

cdr3_nt: TGTGCCAGCAGCTTAGTTCAGGTCCGGTTCTTC
cdr3_aa: CASSLVQVRFF
d_call: .
j_call: TRBJ2-1
clone_size: .
v_call: TRBV7-9
cdr3_length: 11

cdr3_nt: TGTGCCAATGGGGGAGGTGGAAACACCATATATTTT
cdr3_aa: CANGGGGNTIYF
d_call: .
j_call: TRBJ1-3
clone_size: .
v_call: TRBV12-3/TRBV12-4
cdr3_length: 12

cdr3_nt: TGTGCCAGCACCCGAGGACTAGGGTATGACAATGAGCAGTTCTTC
cdr3_aa: CASTRGLGYDNEQFF
d_call: TRBD2
j_call: TRBJ2-1
clone_size: .
v_call: TRBV28
cdr3_length: 15

cdr3_nt: TGCAGTTCCTCCGGGACCGGCACAGATACGCAGTATTTT
cdr3_aa: CSSSGTGTDTQYF
d_call: .
j_call: TRBJ2-3
clone_size: .
v_call: TRBV20-1
cdr3_length: 13

cdr3_nt: TGTGCCAGCAGCGTTACAGGGGTTAAGGATGAGCAGTACTTC
cdr3_aa: CASSVTGVKDEQYF
d_call: TRBD1
j_call: TRBJ2-5
clone_size: .
v_call: TRBV9
cdr3_length: 14

cdr3_nt: TGTGCCAGCAGTTTATCGCGGACAGGCGCCCGTAAAGCCTACGAGCAGTACTTC
cdr3_aa: CASSLSRTGARKAYEQYF
d_call: TRBD1
j_call: TRBJ2-7
clone_size: few
v_call: TRBV27
cdr3_length: 18

cdr3_nt: TGTGCCAGCAGCCGGGACGGCCTAATGAACACTGAAGCTTTCTTT
cdr3_aa: CASSRDGLMNTEAFF
d_call: .
j_call: TRBJ1-1
clone_size: few
v_call: TRBV6-5
cdr3_length: 15

cdr3_nt: TGTGCCAGCAGCTTAGAGGGTAGCACCGTCTTTGGGGCCAACGTCCTGACTTTC
cdr3_aa: CASSLEGSTVFGANVLTF
d_call: .
j_call: TRBJ2-6
clone_size: .
v_call: TRBV7-9
cdr3_length: 18

cdr3_nt: TGTGCCAGCAGTTACCAGCAAGGCTACGAGCAGTACTTC
cdr3_aa: CASSYQQGYEQYF
d_call: .
j_call: TRBJ2-7
clone_size: few
v_call: TRBV27
cdr3_length: 13

cdr3_nt: TGCAGTGCTCCTTTGGCGGGGGGCTCAGATACGCAGTATTTT
cdr3_aa: CSAPLAGGSDTQYF
d_call: TRBD2
j_call: TRBJ2-3
clone_size: .
v_call: TRBV20-1
cdr3_length: 14

cdr3_nt: TGCGCCAGCAGCCATGAAGCACAGGGATCCTACGAGCAGTACTTC
cdr3_aa: CASSHEAQGSYEQYF
d_call: .
j_call: TRBJ2-7
clone_size: .
v_call: TRBV4-1
cdr3_length: 15

cdr3_nt: TGTGCCAGCAGCTTCCGGGGGACCCAGTACTTC
cdr3_aa: CASSFRGTQYF
d_call: .
j_call: TRBJ2-5
clone_size: many
v_call: TRBV7-2
cdr3_length: 11

cdr3_nt: TGCGCCAGCAGCGATCGGGCAGACCTCGCGGCGACCCAGTACTTC
cdr3_aa: CASSDRADLAATQYF
d_call: .
j_call: TRBJ2-5
clone_size: few
v_call: TRBV5-1
cdr3_length: 15

cdr3_nt: TGTGCCAGCAGCCAGGTATTTGGTGGTCCCTACAATGAGCAGTTCTTC
cdr3_aa: CASSQVFGGPYNEQFF
d_call: .
j_call: TRBJ2-1
clone_size: .
v_call: TRBV14
cdr3_length: 16

cdr3_nt: TGCAGTGCTCCCAGTAGCGGGGGGTGGGGAAATGAGCAGTTCTTC
cdr3_aa: CSAPSSGGWGNEQFF
d_call: TRBD2
j_call: TRBJ2-1
clone_size: few
v_call: TRBV20-1
cdr3_length: 15

cdr3_nt: TGTGCCAGCAGTTTATATGGCGGAAATGAGCAGTTCTTC
cdr3_aa: CASSLYGGNEQFF
d_call: .
j_call: TRBJ2-1
clone_size: few
v_call: TRBV12-3/TRBV12-4
cdr3_length: 13

cdr3_nt: TGCAGTGCTAGAGATTTTTCCCGGGGGGCCGGTGGAGAGACCCAGTACTTC
cdr3_aa: CSARDFSRGAGGETQYF
d_call: .
j_call: TRBJ2-5
clone_size: .
v_call: TRBV20-1
cdr3_length: 17

cdr3_nt: TGTGCCAGCAGCTTTACAGAAGAGACAGATACGCAGTATTTT
cdr3_aa: CASSFTEETDTQYF
d_call: .
j_call: TRBJ2-3
clone_size: .
v_call: TRBV7-9
cdr3_length: 14

cdr3_nt: TGTGCCAGCAGCCCCCGGGACATTCTTGGAGCCAAAAACATTCAGTACTTC
cdr3_aa: CASSPRDILGAKNIQYF
d_call: .
j_call: TRBJ2-4
clone_size: few
v_call: TRBV7-9
cdr3_length: 17

cdr3_nt: TGTGCCAGCAGCTTAGACCGCGGACTCCCACGGCGGCCACCCCTCCACTTT
cdr3_aa: CASSLDRGLPRRPPLHF
d_call: .
j_call: TRBJ1-6
clone_size: .
v_call: TRBV7-2
cdr3_length: 17

cdr3_nt: TGTGCCAGCAGCTCCCGGGGGGACGGATACGAGCAGTACTTC
cdr3_aa: CASSSRGDGYEQYF
d_call: TRBD2
j_call: TRBJ2-7
clone_size: .
v_call: TRBV7-9
cdr3_length: 14

cdr3_nt: TGCAGTGCTAGAGACCATAGGGAGCAGTACTTC
cdr3_aa: CSARDHREQYF
d_call: .
j_call: TRBJ2-7
clone_size: .
v_call: TRBV20-1
cdr3_length: 11

cdr3_nt: TGTGCCAGCAGCTTATCACAGGGGGCTGCAGATACGCAGTATTTT
cdr3_aa: CASSLSQGAADTQYF
d_call: TRBD1
j_call: TRBJ2-3
clone_size: .
v_call: TRBV7-9
cdr3_length: 15

cdr3_nt: TGTGCCAGCAGTTACACTGCAAAACTGTTTTTT
cdr3_aa: CASSYTAKLFF
d_call: .
j_call: TRBJ1-4
clone_size: .
v_call: TRBV6-2/TRBV6-3
cdr3_length: 11

cdr3_nt: TGCGCCAGCAGCCAGTTCAGGGGCTTCGCCTACGAGCAGTACTTC
cdr3_aa: CASSQFRGFAYEQYF
d_call: .
j_call: TRBJ2-7
clone_size: .
v_call: TRBV4-1
cdr3_length: 15

cdr3_nt: TGTGCCAGCAGTTTATGGGGGACTAGCGTAGGCACAGATACGCAGTATTTT
cdr3_aa: CASSLWGTSVGTDTQYF
d_call: TRBD2
j_call: TRBJ2-3
clone_size: few
v_call: TRBV28
cdr3_length: 17

cdr3_nt: TGTGCCAGCAGTCGGGCTCTCCTTGGTTACTCTGGGGCCAACGTCCTGACTTTC
cdr3_aa: CASSRALLGYSGANVLTF
d_call: .
j_call: TRBJ2-6
clone_size: .
v_call: TRBV6-2/TRBV6-3
cdr3_length: 18

cdr3_nt: TGTGCCAGCTCACAGGCCGGCGGGCGTTCTAATGGCTACACCTTC
cdr3_aa: CASSQAGGRSNGYTF
d_call: .
j_call: TRBJ1-2
clone_size: few
v_call: TRBV18
cdr3_length: 15

cdr3_nt: TGTGCCAGCAGCTTAGTGGGACTAGCGGGCGTCACAGATACGCAGTATTTT
cdr3_aa: CASSLVGLAGVTDTQYF
d_call: TRBD2
j_call: TRBJ2-3
clone_size: few
v_call: TRBV7-2
cdr3_length: 17

cdr3_nt: TGTGCCAGCAGTGACTACCTTTCCTCTCGATCCGGACCGACCTACGAGCAGTACTTC
cdr3_aa: CASSDYLSSRSGPTYEQYF
d_call: .
j_call: TRBJ2-7
clone_size: few
v_call: TRBV6-2/TRBV6-3
cdr3_length: 19

cdr3_nt: TGTGCCAGCCAGCGGTTATTGGGGGAGCTGTTTTTT
cdr3_aa: CASQRLLGELFF
d_call: .
j_call: TRBJ2-2
clone_size: .
v_call: TRBV2
cdr3_length: 12

cdr3_nt: TGCAGTGCAGCCCCCCCGGGGTTAGCTAATGAAAAACTGTTTTTT
cdr3_aa: CSAAPPGLANEKLFF
d_call: .
j_call: TRBJ1-4
clone_size: .
v_call: TRBV20-1
cdr3_length: 15

cdr3_nt: TGTGCCACCGGAAAACCCCCTGGCAAAACAGGGGTCCTTTGGTACGAGCAGTACTTC
cdr3_aa: CATGKPPGKTGVLWYEQYF
d_call: TRBD1
j_call: TRBJ2-7
clone_size: .
v_call: TRBV24-1
cdr3_length: 19

cdr3_nt: TGTGCCAGCAGTGAACTCCCTGAGGGGAGCGAGCAGTTCTTC
cdr3_aa: CASSELPEGSEQFF
d_call: .
j_call: TRBJ2-1
clone_size: few
v_call: TRBV25-1
cdr3_length: 14

cdr3_nt: TGTGCCAGCAGCCCTTCCCTCGAAGCGGGGTGGTACAATGAGCAGTTCTTC
cdr3_aa: CASSPSLEAGWYNEQFF
d_call: TRBD2
j_call: TRBJ2-1
clone_size: .
v_call: TRBV6-2/TRBV6-3
cdr3_length: 17